This TCR beta chain stems from a study of Ad26.COV2.S vaccination and SARS-CoV-2 variants. Findings and limits, study-wide: Among vaccine recipients, spike-specific TCR breadth exceeded that of placebo recipients. Researchers cautioned that TCR breadth and depth analyses may have underestimated total T cell responses. Comparability of non-spike TCR breadth was observed across vaccine and placebo recipients.

Treatment described: roughly 19 received Ad26.COV2.S at low or high dose, single or two shots; several received placebo; per-sample allocation not given. Sampling took place 63 days after the first vaccine or placebo injection. A single count supports this clone. Antigen unknown. Trimming removed 1 base from V and 5 bases from J, with 16 bases in between. Germline V gene sequence: CDR1 KGHDR, CDR2 SFDVKD. CDR3 length: 16 residues. This table comes from immunoSEQ multiplex PCR, and its TCRdb copy is limited to in-frame clones, with some not included. The sample includes 440,000 or so clones, around 91% of them seen just once.

The sequence derives from a person aged 18 to 65 who received the Ad26.COV2.S COVID-19 vaccine or a placebo. The sequencing here drew on peripheral blood, taken in a trial of Ad26.COV2.S vaccine versus placebo. J is TRBJ1-1 and V is TRBV24-1, with D possibly being TRBD1 (6 bases). The DNA for the CDR3 is TGTGCCACCAGTGATTTAGGACCGACAGGAGCGACTGAAGCTTTCTTT. As protein: CATSDLGPTGATEAFF.